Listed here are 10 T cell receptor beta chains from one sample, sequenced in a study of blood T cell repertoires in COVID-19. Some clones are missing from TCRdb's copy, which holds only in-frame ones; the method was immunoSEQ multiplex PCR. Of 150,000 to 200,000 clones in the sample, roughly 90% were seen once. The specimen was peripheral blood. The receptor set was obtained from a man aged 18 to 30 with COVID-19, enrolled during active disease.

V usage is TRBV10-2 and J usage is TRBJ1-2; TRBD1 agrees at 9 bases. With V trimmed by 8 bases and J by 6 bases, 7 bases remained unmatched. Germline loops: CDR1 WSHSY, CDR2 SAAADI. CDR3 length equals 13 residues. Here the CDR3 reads CASGLQGAHGYTF. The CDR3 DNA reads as TGCGCCAGCGGACTACAGGGGGCGCATGGCTACACCTTC.

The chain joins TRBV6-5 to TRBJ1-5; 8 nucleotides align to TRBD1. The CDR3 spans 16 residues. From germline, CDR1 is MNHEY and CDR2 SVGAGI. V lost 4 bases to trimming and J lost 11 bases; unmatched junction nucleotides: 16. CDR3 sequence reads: CASSSQPGTGLLSQHF. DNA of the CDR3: TGTGCCAGCAGTTCCCAGCCCGGGACAGGTTTGCTGTCCCAGCATTTT.

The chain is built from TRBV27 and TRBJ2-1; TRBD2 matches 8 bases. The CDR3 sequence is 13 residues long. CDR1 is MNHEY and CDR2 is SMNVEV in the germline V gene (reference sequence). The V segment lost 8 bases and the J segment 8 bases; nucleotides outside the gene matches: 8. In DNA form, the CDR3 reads TGTGCCAGCCGACTAGCGCGGTACCATGAGCAGTTCTTC. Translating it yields CASRLARYHEQFF.

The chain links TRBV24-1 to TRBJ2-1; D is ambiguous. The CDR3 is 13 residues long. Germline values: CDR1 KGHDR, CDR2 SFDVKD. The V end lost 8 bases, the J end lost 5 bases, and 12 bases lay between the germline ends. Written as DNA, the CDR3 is TGTGCCACCAAAGATAGCCTAGACAATGAGCAGTTCTTC. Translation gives CATKDSLDNEQFF.

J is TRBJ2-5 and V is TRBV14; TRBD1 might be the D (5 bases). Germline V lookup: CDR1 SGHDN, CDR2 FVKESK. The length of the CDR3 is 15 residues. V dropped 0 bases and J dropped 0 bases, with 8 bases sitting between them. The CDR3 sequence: CASSQDPGYQETQYF. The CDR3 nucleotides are TGTGCCAGCAGCCAAGATCCAGGGTACCAAGAGACCCAGTACTTC.

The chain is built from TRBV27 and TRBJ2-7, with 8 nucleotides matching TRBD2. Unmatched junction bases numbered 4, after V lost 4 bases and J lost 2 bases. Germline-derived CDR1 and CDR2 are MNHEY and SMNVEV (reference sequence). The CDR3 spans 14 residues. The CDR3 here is CASSSRGRPYEQYF. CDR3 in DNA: TGTGCCAGCAGTTCGCGCGGGAGGCCCTACGAGCAGTACTTC.

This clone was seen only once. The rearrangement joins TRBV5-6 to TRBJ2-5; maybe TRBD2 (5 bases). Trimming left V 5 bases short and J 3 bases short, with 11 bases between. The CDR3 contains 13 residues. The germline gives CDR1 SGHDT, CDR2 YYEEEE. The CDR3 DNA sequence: TGTGCCAGCAGGATACCGGGAAAAGAGACCCAGTACTTC. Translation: CASRIPGKETQYF.

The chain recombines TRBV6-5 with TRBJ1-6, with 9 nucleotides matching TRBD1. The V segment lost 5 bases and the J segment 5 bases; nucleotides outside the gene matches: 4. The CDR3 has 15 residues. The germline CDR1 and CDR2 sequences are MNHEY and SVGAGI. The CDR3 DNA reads TGTGCCAGCAGTCGCTGGACAGGGGATAATTCACCCCTCCACTTT. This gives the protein CASSRWTGDNSPLHF.

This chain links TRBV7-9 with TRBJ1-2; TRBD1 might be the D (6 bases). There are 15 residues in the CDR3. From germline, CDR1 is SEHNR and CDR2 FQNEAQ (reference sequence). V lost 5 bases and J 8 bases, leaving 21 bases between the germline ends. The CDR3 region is CASSPEVTTRGGYTF. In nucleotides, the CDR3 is TGTGCCAGCAGCCCGGAGGTCACCACCAGGGGCGGCTACACCTTC.

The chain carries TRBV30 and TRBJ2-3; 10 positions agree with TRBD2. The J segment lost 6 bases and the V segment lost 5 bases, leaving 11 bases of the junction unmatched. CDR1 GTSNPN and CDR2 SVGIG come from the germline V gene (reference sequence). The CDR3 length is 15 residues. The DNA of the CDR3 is TGTGCCTGGTCCTTCGTAGCGGGAGGAGGGGATACGCAGTATTTT. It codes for CAWSFVAGGGDTQYF.